One T cell receptor beta chain is described in this entry. 60 Vbeta and 13 Jbeta primers were used in PCR. The data were produced by immunoSEQ multiplex PCR, yet TCRdb's version contains in-frame clones alone and is incomplete. Its clone listing holds approximately 72,000 clones. The CDR3 runs to 14 residues. The trim removed 6 bases at V and 5 bases at J, leaving 9 bases unmatched. Germline-derived CDR1 and CDR2 are LNHDA and SQIVND (reference sequence). This entry belongs to a study of cytomegalovirus exposure and HLA in healthy donors. This TCR derives from a middle-aged woman in good health and CMV-seropositive. The chain carries TRBV19 and TRBJ1-1, with 7 bases fitting TRBD1. Sequencing input: PBMCs. CDR3: CASRGDSEKTEAFF. The CDR3, as DNA: TGTGCCAGTAGAGGGGACAGCGAGAAGACTGAAGCTTTCTTT.